The 22 T cell receptor beta chains in this list originate from one sample, sequenced in a study of human T cells and chemical hapten exposure. Sample time point: pre-sensitization, week 0. Regarding treatment: therapeutic diphenylcyclopropenone sensitization with weekly scalp DPC. One entry per CDR3 protein results from TCRdb running MiXCR on the RACE reads. The table records some 300,000 distinct CDR3 sequences, around 5.5% of them present only once. Source: whole blood, taken in connection with sensitization to the hapten diphenylcyclopropenone (DPC). Source of these receptors: a young woman with alopecia areata. Some clones in this sample may be carry-over from other donors' samples.

This clonotype was counted many times. V usage is TRBV4-3 and J usage is TRBJ2-1; D unresolved. The CDR3 covers 16 residues. Germline assignment: CDR1 LGHNA and CDR2 YSLEER. V lost 0 bases to trimming and J lost 7 bases, with 16 bases between them. CDR3 DNA sequence: TGCGCCAGCAGCCAAGACCTCCAGAACGTGCGGAATGAGCAGTTCTTC. Translated: CASSQDLQNVRNEQFF.

This chain uses TRBV10-3 with TRBJ2-6, with 9 bases matching TRBD1. This CDR3 is 17 amino acids long. V lost 5 bases to trimming and J lost 0 bases; unmatched junction nucleotides: 5. Germline V gene lookup returns CDR1 ENHRY and CDR2 SYGVKD. The CDR3 DNA is TGTGCCATCAGTACCGGGACAGGGACCTCTGGGGCCAACGTCCTGACTTTC. This codes for CAISTGTGTSGANVLTF.

This clonotype appeared many times. The V gene is TRBV7-2, the J gene TRBJ2-1; unclear D gene. The CDR3 consists of 16 residues. V was cut by 4 bases and J by 0 bases, with 13 bases left in between. Germline loops: CDR1 SGHTA, CDR2 FQGNSA. CDR3 coding DNA: TGTGCCAGCAGCTCCCCAACCATCTACTCCTACAATGAGCAGTTCTTC. It encodes CASSSPTIYSYNEQFF.

In this sample, this clonotype turned up many times. The gene calls are TRBV6-5 and TRBJ1-1, with 7 bases identical to TRBD1. Looked up from germline, CDR1 is MNHEY and CDR2 is SVGAGI. The CDR3 spans 16 residues. The trim removed 5 bases at V and 0 bases at J, leaving 9 bases unmatched. As DNA, the CDR3 is TGTGCCAGCAGTCCCCGGGACAGACTGATGAACACTGAAGCTTTCTTT. Protein product: CASSPRDRLMNTEAFF.

This clonotype came up many times. The chain has TRBV14 and TRBJ2-3; 11 bases align to TRBD2. Germline CDR1 SGHDN, CDR2 FVKESK. Germline trimming cut 3 bases from V and 6 bases from J; bases unmatched to any gene: 8. There are 16 residues in the CDR3. DNA of the CDR3: TGTGCCAGCAGCCAGGTGCTAGCGGGGGGCGCGGATACGCAGTATTTT. Translating it yields CASSQVLAGGADTQYF. The entire variable domain, with the rest obtained from reference TRBV14 and TRBJ2-3, is as follows: EAGVTQFPSHSVIEKGQTVTLRCDPISGHDNLYWYRRVMGKEIKFLLHFVKESKQDESGMPNNRFLAERTGGTYSTLKVQPAELEDSGVYFCASSQVLAGGADTQYFGPGTRLTVL.

This clonotype was counted only a few times. The germline gene is not matched at one end of the junction; a read error may be the cause. The chain links TRBV6-5 to TRBJ1-1, with D possibly being TRBD1 (5 bases). The CDR3 length is 13 residues. Germline V CDR1 and CDR2: MNHEY, SVGAGI. The CDR3 DNA is TGTGCCAACAGTTCCGACAGAAGGCTTGAAGCTTTCTTT. Translating it yields CANSSDRRLEAFF.

Ten or more counts support this clonotype. V and J are TRBV5-6 and TRBJ2-1; D assignment may be TRBD1 or TRBD2 (7 bases each). The CDR3 is 16 residues long. V shed 2 bases and J shed 0 bases, with 12 bases lying between them. CDR1 is SGHDT, CDR2 YYEEEE, per germline. This chain's CDR3 is CASSLERDSSYNEQFF. The DNA for the CDR3 is TGTGCCAGCAGCTTAGAGCGGGACAGCTCCTACAATGAGCAGTTCTTC. The full variable domain, in which reference TRBV5-6 and TRBJ2-1 provide the parts outside the CDR3, is DAGVTQSPTHLIKTRGQQVTLRCSPKSGHDTVSWYQQALGQGPQFIFQYYEEEERQRGNFPDRFSGHQFPNYSSELNVNALLLGDSALYLCASSLERDSSYNEQFFGPGTRLTVL.

This clonotype was found many times. The gene calls are TRBV18 and TRBJ1-1; 9 nucleotides agree with TRBD1. Germline V CDR1 and CDR2: KGHSH, LQKENI. V lost 2 bases to trimming and J lost 4 bases; unmatched junction nucleotides: 8. The length of the CDR3 is 16 residues. CDR3 nucleotides: TGTGCCAGCTCACCAAGGGACAGGGAGGGGAGCACTGAAGCTTTCTTT. It translates to CASSPRDREGSTEAFF.

The chain recombines TRBV18 with TRBJ1-1; a weak D match, TRBD1 (6 bases). The V and J ends lost 5 bases and 8 bases respectively, with 9 bases between them. CDR1 is KGHSH, CDR2 LQKENI, per germline. CDR3 size: 11 residues. CDR3 sequence (DNA): TGTGCCAGCTCAACAGGGATCGAAGCTTTCTTT. Its translation: CASSTGIEAFF.

At least ten counts were recorded for this clonotype. This chain links TRBV20-1 with TRBJ2-7, with a weak D call TRBD1 (6 bases). The CDR3 has 14 residues. Per the germline V gene, CDR1 is DFQATT and CDR2 is SNEGSKA (reference sequence). Trimming cost V 5 bases and J 0 bases, with 14 bases left between them. The CDR3 loop is CSALGDNNSYEQYF. In nucleotides, the CDR3 is TGCAGTGCTCTAGGGGACAACAACTCCTACGAGCAGTACTTC.

This clonotype was counted between two and nine times. V gene TRBV28 combines with J gene TRBJ2-7; 8 nucleotides align to TRBD1. In germline, CDR1 is MDHEN, CDR2 SYDVKM. The V and J ends lost 6 bases and 3 bases, in that order; junction bases with no gene match: 10. The CDR3 runs to 15 residues. CDR3 loop: CASSRPRTGYYEQYF. As DNA, the CDR3 is TGTGCCAGCAGCCGCCCCAGGACAGGGTACTACGAGCAGTACTTC.

The V call is TRBV6-5, the J call TRBJ2-1; the match to TRBD1 covers 7 bases. The germline CDR1 and CDR2 sequences are MNHEY and SVGAGI. The junction had 7 bases not matched to a gene; V was cut back by 2 bases and J by 6 bases. The CDR3 is 15 residues long. CDR3 in amino acids: CASSYRQGEGNEQFF. The DNA of the CDR3 is TGTGCCAGCAGTTACCGACAGGGCGAGGGCAATGAGCAGTTCTTC.

Worth noting for this clonotype: This may stem from a read error, because a much larger clone lies one nucleotide away. This chain connects TRBV6-1 to TRBJ2-3; 9 bases match TRBD2. The CDR3 contains 19 residues. J was trimmed by 5 bases and V by 6 bases; bases with no gene match: 21. From germline, CDR1 is MNHNS and CDR2 SASEGT. The CDR3 is CASRGLARGFGRRIDTQYF. Written as DNA, the CDR3 is TGTGCCAGCAGGGGACTAGCAAGGGGGTTTGGAAGGCGCATAGATACGCAGTATTTT.

This chain joins TRBV6-2 or TRBV6-3 and TRBJ1-5; D call uncertain. Trimming shortened V by 5 bases and J by 3 bases, and 14 bases separated the two germline ends. This CDR3 region has 15 residues. Germline V gene data show CDR1 as MNHEY and CDR2 as SVGEGT. The CDR3 DNA is TGTGCCAGCAGTCCGATGGGCGCCTACAATCAGCCCCAGCATTTT. Translated, it gives CASSPMGAYNQPQHF.

The chain carries TRBV6-1 and TRBJ1-1; D unresolved. The CDR3 spans 14 residues. Germline loops: CDR1 MNHNS, CDR2 SASEGT. Trimming took 3 bases from V and 3 from J, leaving 11 bases between them. CDR3 coding DNA: TGTGCCAGCAGTGAGGTTCTGGTGTACACTGAAGCTTTCTTT. As protein: CASSEVLVYTEAFF.

This clonotype was detected only a few times. The chain joins TRBV4-2 to TRBJ1-1, with D uncertain. The CDR3 has 14 residues. Looked up from germline, CDR1 is LGHNA and CDR2 is YNFKEQ. V was pared by 1 base and J by 1 base, with 7 bases between. CDR3 protein: CASSQGSANTEAFF. The DNA of the CDR3 is TGTGCCAGCAGCCAAGGGTCGGCGAACACTGAAGCTTTCTTT.

This clonotype was seen a few times. The chain combines TRBV2 with TRBJ1-1; possible D gene TRBD1, 6 bases. The CDR3 extends over 17 amino acids. Trimming took 8 bases from V and 5 from J, leaving 27 bases between them. Germline V lookup: CDR1 SNHLY, CDR2 FYNNEI. CDR3 nucleotides: TGTGCCAGCGCCGAACAGGGAGGGGTCCTCCAACGGACTGAAGCTTTCTTT. It translates to CASAEQGGVLQRTEAFF.

This clonotype was seen more than once but under ten times. The chain has TRBV4-3 and TRBJ2-2; 7 bases fit TRBD2. The germline V gene encodes CDR1 LGHNA and CDR2 YSLEER. J gave up 3 bases and V 1 base, and 8 bases lay outside the gene matches. The length of the CDR3 is 17 residues. This CDR3 reads CASSQVAGVGDTGELFF. CDR3 DNA: TGCGCCAGCAGCCAAGTAGCGGGTGTTGGGGACACCGGGGAGCTGTTTTTT.

There are many counts of this clonotype. The chain carries TRBV6-2 or TRBV6-3 and TRBJ1-5, with D unresolved. V was pared by 0 bases and J by 0 bases, with 3 bases between. The CDR3 contains 14 residues. The germline gives CDR1 MNHEY, CDR2 SVGEGT. Here the CDR3 DNA reads TGTGCCAGCAGTTACTCAGCTAGCAATCAGCCCCAGCATTTT. Amino acid sequence: CASSYSASNQPQHF.

The rearrangement links TRBV20-1 to TRBJ2-3; TRBD2 matches 8 bases. The junction had 11 bases not matched to a gene; V was cut back by 2 bases and J by 1 base. Germline CDR1 is DFQATT and CDR2 is SNEGSKA (reference sequence). The CDR3 is 17 amino acids. The CDR3 region is CSARTAFKAGGTDTQYF. CDR3 bases: TGCAGTGCTAGAACAGCTTTTAAAGCGGGGGGCACAGATACGCAGTATTTT.

This clonotype was recorded at least ten times. The CDR3: CASSPGGRGGRNIQYF. As DNA, the CDR3 is TGCGCCAGCAGCCCCGGAGGGAGGGGGGGCCGAAACATTCAGTACTTC. The rearrangement links TRBV4-3 to TRBJ2-4, with a weak D call TRBD2 (7 bases). Germline CDR1 is LGHNA and CDR2 is YSLEER. V was shortened by 4 bases and J by 6 bases, with 19 bases between the two germline ends. This CDR3 is 16 amino acids long.

This CDR3 reads CSVSRGGGGNEQYF. The DNA of the CDR3 is TGCAGCGTTTCAAGAGGGGGAGGTGGAAACGAGCAGTACTTC. The chain links TRBV29-1 to TRBJ2-7; D could derive from TRBD1 or TRBD2 (6 bases each). The CDR3 loop spans 14 amino acids. Per the germline V gene, CDR1 is SQVTM and CDR2 is ANQGSEA. Trimming pared 5 bases from V and 5 bases from J, leaving 19 bases between.